These 2 T cell receptor beta chains originate from one sample sequenced in a study of OX40 agonist ivuxolimab in advanced cancers. The library relied on the immunoSEQ multiplex PCR assay. TCRdb's version of the immuneACCESS table is confined to in-frame rearrangements and falls short of the full clone set. An unresolved V gene accounts for under half of the shortfall where checked; the remainder is of unknown origin. The sample profile shows about 100,000 clones; less than 90% of them were found once. In total, the top ten clones hold around 5.5% of the sample. The sequenced sample was CD4+ or CD8+ T cells sorted from blood, obtained in a trial of the OX40 agonist ivuxolimab. These receptors were collected from an adult with an advanced solid tumor such as melanoma, head and neck, liver or kidney cancer.

This clone occurred a few times. This chain uses TRBV30 with TRBJ1-5; the D is unclear. Trimming removed 2 bases at V and 6 bases at J, with 11 bases between. CDR1 GTSNPN and CDR2 SVGIG come from the germline V gene (reference sequence). The CDR3 sequence is 13 residues long. The CDR3 DNA follows: TGTGCCTGGAGTTGGGCCGAAGGTCAGCCCCAGCATTTT. This translates into CAWSWAEGQPQHF.

This clone was seen a single time. The chain recombines TRBV5-6 with TRBJ2-1; TRBD2 matches at 11 bases. The V gene end was trimmed by 4 bases and the J gene end by 4 bases; junction bases not matched to a gene: 4. CDR1 is SGHDT, CDR2 YYEEEE, per germline. This CDR3 has 15 amino acids. The CDR3 sequence: CASSPTSGIYNEQFF. CDR3 nucleotide sequence: TGTGCCAGCAGCCCGACTAGCGGGATTTACAATGAGCAGTTCTTC.